The sequence of this T cell receptor beta chain was determined in a study of blood T cell repertoires in COVID-19. About the research overall: Acute-phase and convalescent COVID-19 samples originated in the United States, Italy and Spain. The cDNA or gDNA used as material had been derived from T cells, B-cell-depleted T cells, or PBMCs.

In the authors' methods: Scientists estimated how many nucleated cells there were by amplifying reference gene primers. The table came from immunoSEQ multiplex PCR; TCRdb's copy has only in-frame clones and leaves some out. V, J and clone size are those of that table, while D and trimming were read from the DNA. The profile shows roughly 30,000 clones, over 75% of them singletons. The V and J ends lost 3 bases and 5 bases, in that order; junction bases with no gene match: 7. The length of the CDR3 is 16 residues. Germline CDR1 ENHRY, CDR2 SYGVKD. This receptor was obtained from a man in his sixties with active COVID-19. The chain has TRBV10-3 and TRBJ2-1; 10 bases agree with TRBD2. Sequenced material: peripheral blood. This chain's CDR3 is CAISDIGLAVHNEQFF. The CDR3 region has the DNA TGTGCCATCAGTGACATTGGACTAGCGGTCCACAATGAGCAGTTCTTC.